These 25 T cell receptor beta chains were all obtained from the same sample, sequenced in a study of shared clonotypes between healthy human individuals. Sequencing was performed with immunoSEQ multiplex PCR; in TCRdb, only in-frame clones are kept and a portion is missing. The data show a few million clones, with nearly 97% seen just once and around 0.13% held by the top ten. Sequenced: naive CD4+ T cells sorted from blood. As for subset: CD45RA+ positively selected. The receptor set was obtained from a man between 18 and 29 years old in good health.

This clone has just one count. This sequence joins TRBV5-8 and TRBJ1-6, with D unresolved. Per the germline V gene, CDR1 is SGHTS and CDR2 is YDEGEE. V lost 0 bases to trimming and J lost 14 bases, with 9 bases between them. This CDR3 contains 12 residues. The CDR3 sequence is CASSLGTWALHF. CDR3 DNA: TGTGCCAGCAGCTTGGGGACCTGGGCCCTCCACTTT.

Only one count was recorded for this clone. This chain connects TRBV6-5 to TRBJ2-3; no clear D gene. The V end was cut by 0 bases, the J end by 1 base, with 11 bases between. Germline loops: CDR1 MNHEY, CDR2 SVGAGI. The CDR3 extends over 16 amino acids. In DNA form, the CDR3 reads TGTGCCAGCAGTTACTCGATGGGGTTGGGCACAGATACGCAGTATTTT. Translating it yields CASSYSMGLGTDTQYF.

The rearrangement links TRBV18 to TRBJ2-3, with D possibly matching TRBD2 (7 bases). Looked up from germline, CDR1 is KGHSH and CDR2 is LQKENI. The CDR3 totals 15 residues. V lost 10 bases, J lost 5 bases, and 22 bases lay in between. CDR3 loop: CATRRPGGVRDTQYF. The DNA for the CDR3 is TGTGCCACCCGAAGGCCGGGGGGCGTTCGAGATACGCAGTATTTT.

In nucleotides, the CDR3 is TGTGCCAGCAGCAGGGGACAGGGGGCGCATGGCTACACCTTC. This translates into CASSRGQGAHGYTF. The rearrangement links TRBV6-5 to TRBJ1-2, with TRBD1 matching 12 bases. V gave up 6 bases and J gave up 6 bases; unmatched junction bases: 5. The CDR3 extends over 14 amino acids. CDR1 is MNHEY and CDR2 is SVGAGI in the germline V gene.

This chain links TRBV6-6 with TRBJ2-1; D gene unclear. The CDR3 extends over 13 amino acids. Germline V gives CDR1 MNHNY, CDR2 SVGAGI (reference sequence). V was cut by 3 bases and J by 5 bases, with 8 bases left in between. The CDR3 protein is CASSYTKDNEQFF. The CDR3 region has the DNA TGTGCCAGCAGTTATACTAAGGACAATGAGCAGTTCTTC.

V gene TRBV6-6 combines with J gene TRBJ1-3; D is unclear. This CDR3 has 15 amino acids. V dropped 5 bases and J dropped 4 bases, with 15 bases sitting between them. Germline assignment: CDR1 MNHNY and CDR2 SVGAGI (reference sequence). CDR3 region: CASSLHRAAGNTIYF. The CDR3 DNA sequence: TGTGCCAGCAGTCTCCACCGGGCAGCCGGAAACACCATATATTTT.

This clone was counted a few times. The chain has TRBV4-3 and TRBJ1-4; D not resolved. V lost 0 bases and J lost 14, with 13 bases in between. Germline V lookup: CDR1 LGHNA, CDR2 YSLEER. The CDR3 has 13 amino acids. Here the CDR3 reads CASSQDLGRWLFF. The CDR3 DNA follows: TGCGCCAGCAGCCAAGATCTGGGCCGTTGGCTGTTTTTT.

V and J are TRBV7-2 and TRBJ1-2, with 7 bases lining up with TRBD1. Germline CDR1 reads SGHTA; CDR2 reads FQGNSA. V shed 3 bases, J shed 4 bases, and the junction held 8 bases outside the gene matches. CDR3 length: 15 residues. The CDR3, as DNA: TGTGCCAGCAGCTTTGGAGAGGGGACAGTCTATGGCTACACCTTC. Its protein is CASSFGEGTVYGYTF.

V usage is TRBV6-5 and J usage is TRBJ2-1; TRBD2 might be the D (8 bases). The CDR3 runs to 15 residues. The germline CDR1 and CDR2 sequences are MNHEY and SVGAGI. Between the trimmed V and J ends, which lost 4 bases and 1 base, there was a span of 11 bases. CDR3 sequence: CASSLAGQSYNEQFF. The CDR3 nucleotides are TGTGCCAGCAGTTTAGCGGGACAGTCCTACAATGAGCAGTTCTTC.

CDR3 coding DNA: TGTGCCAGCAGTTTATCATCACGGGTTTACACTGAAGCTTTCTTT. Translating it yields CASSLSSRVYTEAFF. The J gene is TRBJ1-1, the V gene TRBV27; D ambiguous. Trimming left V 0 bases short and J 3 bases short, with 11 bases between. Per the germline V gene, CDR1 is MNHEY and CDR2 is SMNVEV (reference sequence). CDR3 length equals 15 residues.

V gene TRBV7-2 combines with J gene TRBJ2-3; TRBD2 aligns across 8 bases. Germline CDR1 reads SGHTA; CDR2 reads FQGNSA. CDR3 size: 18 residues. The trim removed 1 base at V and 2 bases at J, leaving 11 bases unmatched. The CDR3 bases are TGTGCCAGCAGCTTAGTACTCCCGCGGGAGGCTAACACAGATACGCAGTATTTT. This codes for CASSLVLPREANTDTQYF.

This clone was counted once. J is TRBJ2-3 and V is TRBV5-1; 7 bases are shared with TRBD1. Germline values: CDR1 SGHRS, CDR2 YFSETQ. This CDR3 has 20 residues. V dropped 0 bases and J dropped 0; count of bases not matched to a gene: 16. CDR3 nucleotide sequence: TGCGCCAGCAGCTTGGTGGGGTCCGGGGTCGGGGACAGAAGCACAGATACGCAGTATTTT. Translated: CASSLVGSGVGDRSTDTQYF.

The chain uses TRBV5-1 and TRBJ2-5, with 7 bases matching TRBD1. The CDR3 extends over 14 amino acids. Trimming cost V 4 bases and J 7 bases; bases outside gene matches: 10. Germline lookup yields CDR1 SGHRS and CDR2 YFSETQ. This chain's CDR3 is CASSRTGEQGTQYF. CDR3 bases: TGCGCCAGCAGCCGGACAGGAGAACAGGGGACCCAGTACTTC.

This clone appeared once. This chain uses TRBV7-9 with TRBJ2-2; a weak D match, TRBD2 (5 bases). The CDR3 runs 16 residues. Between the trimmed V and J ends, which lost 3 bases and 0 bases, there was a span of 11 bases. The germline V gene encodes CDR1 SEHNR and CDR2 FQNEAQ (reference sequence). The CDR3 DNA reads TGTGCCAGCAGCTTTCGGGGTATCGCGAACACCGGGGAGCTGTTTTTT. Amino acids: CASSFRGIANTGELFF.

V gene TRBV29-1 combines with J gene TRBJ2-3; D is possibly TRBD1 (6 bases). V was pared by 3 bases and J by 4 bases, with 17 bases between. Germline loops: CDR1 SQVTM, CDR2 ANQGSEA. The CDR3 extends over 15 amino acids. CDR3 protein: CSVDRNRDGSDTQYF. The CDR3 DNA reads TGCAGCGTTGACCGCAACAGGGATGGATCAGATACGCAGTATTTT.

The chain has TRBV6-1 and TRBJ1-1; D is uncertain. The germline CDR1 and CDR2 sequences are MNHNS and SASEGT. V lost 6 bases to trimming and J lost 1 base, with 12 bases between them. The CDR3 runs 14 residues. The DNA for the CDR3 is TGTGCCAGCAGCGCACTCTACGGGAACACTGAAGCTTTCTTT. It encodes CASSALYGNTEAFF.

This clone came up a few times. V and J are TRBV30 and TRBJ1-3, with 9 bases matching TRBD1. Germline CDR1 and CDR2: GTSNPN and SVGIG (reference sequence). V lost 5 bases and J lost 1; bases outside the gene matches: 3. CDR3 length: 14 residues. Here the CDR3 reads CAWGTGISGNTIYF. The CDR3 DNA sequence: TGTGCCTGGGGGACAGGGATATCTGGAAACACCATATATTTT.

This clone was detected once. The V gene is TRBV11-2, the J gene TRBJ1-5, with D unclear. Trimming took off 1 base at V and 2 bases at J, with 9 bases between the two ends. Germline-derived CDR1 and CDR2 are SGHAT and FQNNGV. The CDR3 extends over 15 amino acids. Here the CDR3 DNA reads TGTGCCAGCAGCTTAGGGGCAAAGGGCAATCAGCCCCAGCATTTT. It codes for CASSLGAKGNQPQHF.

The chain joins TRBV11-3 to TRBJ2-4; TRBD1 is a possible D gene (5 bases). Germline CDR1 and CDR2: SGHNT and YENEEA. Deletions cut 5 bases from V and 5 bases from J, with 10 bases between. The CDR3 sequence is 13 residues long. The CDR3 loop is CASSLPTENIQYF. Written as DNA, the CDR3 is TGTGCCAGCAGCCTCCCGACAGAAAACATTCAGTACTTC.

V and J are TRBV19 and TRBJ1-2, with TRBD1 matching over 9 bases. Germline lookup yields CDR1 LNHDA and CDR2 SQIVND (reference sequence). The CDR3 sequence is 14 residues long. J was trimmed by 3 bases and V by 9 bases; bases with no gene match: 8. CDR3 bases: TGTGCCAGCCAGACAGGGGGACGCCACTATGGCTACACCTTC. It translates to CASQTGGRHYGYTF.

This clone was seen once. The chain's CDR3 is CASSWNGWYPDTQYF. The CDR3 nucleotides read TGTGCCAGCAGCTGGAACGGGTGGTATCCAGATACGCAGTATTTT. This chain connects TRBV7-2 to TRBJ2-3; D uncertain. CDR3 length: 15 residues. Germline V lookup: CDR1 SGHTA, CDR2 FQGNSA. The germline V and J ends were trimmed by 4 bases and 4 bases, with 15 bases remaining between them. Full variable domain (outside the CDR3, taken from reference TRBV7-2 and TRBJ2-3): GAGVSQSPSNKVTEKGKDVELRCDPISGHTALYWYRQSLGQGLEFLIYFQGNSAPDKSGLPSDRFSAERTGGSVSTLTIQRTQQEDSAVYLCASSWNGWYPDTQYFGPGTRLTVL.

This chain connects TRBV10-3 to TRBJ1-2, with a weak D call TRBD1 (6 bases). CDR1 ENHRY and CDR2 SYGVKD come from the germline V gene. The CDR3 length is 13 residues. Trimming left V 10 bases short and J 2 bases short, with 14 bases between. The CDR3 sequence: CATGGQQNYGYTF. Written as DNA, the CDR3 is TGTGCCACCGGCGGACAGCAAAACTATGGCTACACCTTC.

This clone has a single count. This chain connects TRBV13 to TRBJ2-2; no reliable D call. This CDR3 has 13 amino acids. Trimming left V 2 bases short and J 4 bases short, with 5 bases between. Germline CDR1 PRHDT, CDR2 FYEKMQ (reference sequence). In DNA, the CDR3 is TGTGCCAGCAGCTTATTAGTCACCGGGGAGCTGTTTTTT. Translation: CASSLLVTGELFF.

The chain joins TRBV6-5 to TRBJ2-7, with D possibly being TRBD1 (5 bases). V was pared by 5 bases and J by 6 bases, with 14 bases between. CDR3 length equals 13 residues. Germline CDR1 MNHEY, CDR2 SVGAGI. The CDR3, as DNA: TGTGCCAGCAGTCGCACACAGGTTCCCGAGCAGTACTTC. Translating it yields CASSRTQVPEQYF.

The chain carries TRBV28 and TRBJ1-5, with unresolved D. The V end was cut by 6 bases, the J end by 3 bases, with 9 bases between. The CDR3 contains 13 residues. CDR1 is MDHEN, CDR2 SYDVKM, per germline. CDR3: CASRQISNQPQHF. The CDR3 coding sequence is TGTGCCAGCAGACAGATCTCCAATCAGCCCCAGCATTTT.